This TCR beta chain emerged from a study of cytomegalovirus exposure and HLA in healthy donors. Researchers ran the PCR with 60 Vbeta and 13 Jbeta primers. This table comes from immunoSEQ multiplex PCR, and its TCRdb copy is limited to in-frame clones, with some not included. This sample has approximately 100,000 clones, with 60% to 85% found just once. Germline V gene data show CDR1 as SGHVS and CDR2 as FNYEAQ. This CDR3 contains 14 residues. V was pared by 5 bases and J by 7 bases, with 7 bases of the junction left unmatched. The material sequenced was PBMCs. The sequence was obtained from a man in his 60s in good health and CMV-seropositive. The rearrangement uses TRBV7-6 and TRBJ1-2, with TRBD1 identical over 10 bases. DNA of the CDR3: TGTGCCAGCAGCCCTCGGACAGGGGGAGGTGGCTACACCTTC. Its protein is CASSPRTGGGGYTF.